This T cell receptor (beta chain) was sequenced in a study of blood T cells in healthy people across ages. Primers used in a second PCR of about 6 to 11 cycles were a sample-barcoded 5' primer and a J-beta primer mix. TCRdb re-called the 5' RACE reads through MiXCR, storing one row per CDR3 protein. The sample includes hundreds of thousands of distinct CDR3 sequences, 58% of them seen just once. Trimming took 4 bases from V and 7 from J, leaving 10 bases between them. This CDR3 is 12 amino acids long. Sequenced input: blood. The chain couples TRBV12-3 or TRBV12-4 to TRBJ1-2; D is perhaps TRBD1 (5 bases). The origin of this receptor is a man aged 30 to 45 in good health. CDR3 amino acids: CASSSRDGGYTF. The DNA for the CDR3 is TGTGCCAGCAGTTCCCGGGACGGTGGCTACACCTTC.